Listed here are 15 T cell receptor beta chains from one sample, sequenced in a study of OX40 agonist ivuxolimab in advanced cancers. The repertoire was sequenced with immunoSEQ multiplex PCR; TCRdb's copy has only in-frame clones and lacks some. Found here are approximately 76,000 clones, around nine tenths of them singletons; the top ten hold under 0.85%. The sequencing used CD4+ or CD8+ T cells sorted from blood, collected in a trial of the OX40 agonist ivuxolimab. Every receptor here comes from an adult with an advanced solid tumor such as melanoma, head and neck, liver or kidney cancer.

The chain uses TRBV5-1 and TRBJ1-1, with D tentatively TRBD1 (5 bases). Trimming shortened V by 4 bases and J by 1 base, and 11 bases separated the two germline ends. Germline lookup yields CDR1 SGHRS and CDR2 YFSETQ. CDR3 length equals 14 residues. In DNA form, the CDR3 reads TGCGCCAGCAGCACAGGACACCCGAACACTGAAGCTTTCTTT. This encodes CASSTGHPNTEAFF.

The V call is TRBV28, the J call TRBJ1-6; D remains ambiguous. The CDR3 spans 12 residues. Trimming removed 7 bases from V and 7 bases from J, with 8 bases in between. Germline CDR1 is MDHEN and CDR2 is SYDVKM. The CDR3 here is CASIRTNSPLHF. CDR3 coding DNA: TGTGCCAGCATAAGAACGAATTCACCCCTCCACTTT.

CDR3 bases: TGTGCCAGCAGCTCCCACAGGGGGCGCGGGGCCGGGGAGCTGTTTTTT. The encoded protein is CASSSHRGRGAGELFF. J is TRBJ2-2 and V is TRBV21-1; the table's D gene call, TRBD1, was not cross checked with the DNA. TRBV21-1 represents a pseudogene. CDR3 length equals 16 residues.

J is TRBJ1-5 and V is TRBV6-5; D is unresolved. V lost 2 bases and J lost 4, with 6 bases in between. This CDR3 comprises 13 residues. Germline assignment: CDR1 MNHEY and CDR2 SVGAGI. CDR3 in DNA: TGTGCCAGCAGTTACGGGGATAATCAGCCCCAGCATTTT. Translating it yields CASSYGDNQPQHF.

This clone has just a few counts. The chain employs TRBV5-6 and TRBJ1-3, with D tentatively TRBD1 (5 bases). V was trimmed by 0 bases and J by 0 bases, leaving 13 bases between them. The CDR3 totals 17 residues. From germline, CDR1 is SGHDT and CDR2 YYEEEE. The CDR3 DNA sequence: TGTGCCAGCAGCTTGGATTTACCAGGGAGCTCTGGAAACACCATATATTTT. Its translation is CASSLDLPGSSGNTIYF. Full variable domain (outside the CDR3, taken from reference TRBV5-6 and TRBJ1-3): DAGVTQSPTHLIKTRGQQVTLRCSPKSGHDTVSWYQQALGQGPQFIFQYYEEEERQRGNFPDRFSGHQFPNYSSELNVNALLLGDSALYLCASSLDLPGSSGNTIYFGEGSWLTVV.

This chain joins TRBV15 and TRBJ1-1, with 10 bases matching TRBD1. The CDR3 consists of 14 residues. The V gene end was trimmed by 5 bases and the J gene end by 5 bases; junction bases not matched to a gene: 5. From germline, CDR1 is LNHNV and CDR2 YYDKDF (reference sequence). CDR3 nucleotide sequence: TGTGCCACCAGCGGGGACAGGGGTCGAACTGAAGCTTTCTTT. Protein sequence: CATSGDRGRTEAFF.

The chain recombines TRBV7-6 with TRBJ1-1; the match to TRBD1 covers 9 bases. Germline-derived CDR1 and CDR2 are SGHVS and FNYEAQ. This CDR3 has 14 amino acids. The V gene end was trimmed by 6 bases and the J gene end by 4 bases; junction bases not matched to a gene: 6. CDR3 protein: CASSQTGGLTEAFF. The CDR3 bases are TGTGCCAGCAGTCAAACAGGGGGCCTCACTGAAGCTTTCTTT. The full variable domain, completed using reference TRBV7-6 and TRBJ1-1, is GAGVSQSPRYKVTKRGQDVALRCDPISGHVSLYWYRQALGQGPEFLTYFNYEAQQDKSGLPNDRFSAERPEGSISTLTIQRTEQRDSAMYRCASSQTGGLTEAFFGQGTRLTVV.

The genes are TRBV6-6 and TRBJ1-2; D uncertain. Looked up from germline, CDR1 is MNHNY and CDR2 is SVGAGI (reference sequence). V was pared by 0 bases and J by 6 bases, with 5 bases between. The CDR3 sequence is 12 residues long. For the CDR3, the DNA is TGTGCCAGCAGTTACTCAGGGCATGGCTACACCTTC. It encodes CASSYSGHGYTF.

V and J are TRBV5-3 and TRBJ1-1, with D possibly being TRBD1 (6 bases). TRBV5-3 is labeled an ORF, and its function is uncertain. This CDR3 comprises 14 residues. The V end lost 4 bases, the J end lost 2 bases, and 12 bases lay between the germline ends. In DNA form, the CDR3 reads TGTGCCAGAAGCCCCGGACAGAGCAACACTGAAGCTTTCTTT. Protein sequence: CARSPGQSNTEAFF.

The chain uses TRBV10-3 and TRBJ2-5, with D perhaps TRBD2 (5 bases). Trimming removed 2 bases at V and 2 bases at J, with 9 bases between. Germline lookup yields CDR1 ENHRY and CDR2 SYGVKD. This CDR3 region has 14 residues. The CDR3 DNA reads TGTGCCATCAGTGAGGGAGGCAATCAAGAGACCCAGTACTTC. This sequence encodes CAISEGGNQETQYF.

The chain carries TRBV29-1 and TRBJ2-2; D remains unclear. From germline, CDR1 is SQVTM and CDR2 ANQGSEA. The CDR3 runs 11 residues. The V gene lost 4 bases and the J gene lost 9 bases, with 9 bases spanning the gap. This CDR3 reads CSVGQDRELFF. The DNA for the CDR3 is TGCAGCGTTGGTCAGGACCGGGAGCTGTTTTTT.

This clone occurred many times. The chain combines TRBV4-1 with TRBJ2-3; D ambiguous. Germline V CDR1 and CDR2: MGHRA, YSYEKL. The CDR3 runs to 15 residues. The V and J ends lost 1 base and 2 bases respectively, with 10 bases between them. The CDR3 sequence: CASSQGPSATDTQYF. CDR3 coding DNA: TGCGCCAGCAGCCAAGGGCCTTCGGCCACAGATACGCAGTATTTT.

This rearrangement joins TRBV9 to TRBJ2-7; the D gene is possibly TRBD2 (6 bases). The CDR3 contains 14 residues. The V gene lost 6 bases and the J gene lost 2 bases, with 15 bases spanning the gap. The germline gives CDR1 SGDLS, CDR2 YYNGEE. The CDR3 nucleotides read TGTGCCAGCAATCGCGGGGATAACCCCTACGAGCAGTACTTC. It specifies CASNRGDNPYEQYF. The full variable domain, rest sourced from reference TRBV9 and TRBJ2-7, is DSGVTQTPKHLITATGQRVTLRCSPRSGDLSVYWYQQSLDQGLQFLIQYYNGEERAKGNILERFSAQQFPDLHSELNLSSLELGDSALYFCASNRGDNPYEQYFGPGTRLTVT.

As to this clone: Distinct nucleotide sequences in the sample also encode this CDR3. The chain employs TRBV5-1 and TRBJ2-7; the D is unclear. The germline V and J ends were trimmed by 0 bases and 2 bases, with 9 bases remaining between them. CDR1 and CDR2 from the germline V gene are SGHRS and YFSETQ. This CDR3 is built from 14 residues. CDR3 loop: CASSLGGQTYEQYF. In DNA, the CDR3 is TGCGCCAGCAGCTTGGGTGGGCAAACCTACGAGCAGTACTTC.

The chain links TRBV9 to TRBJ1-1; no reliable D call. Per the germline V gene, CDR1 is SGDLS and CDR2 is YYNGEE. The CDR3 is made up of 14 amino acids. Trimming stripped 1 base from V and 1 base from J, with 8 bases between. In nucleotides, the CDR3 is TGTGCCAGCAGCGTACGCTCAGGGAACACTGAAGCTTTCTTT. Residues: CASSVRSGNTEAFF.